This TCR beta chain was found in a study of shared clonotypes between healthy human individuals. As regards this clone: Its antigen is currently unknown.

Donors comprised only Caucasian adults living in Nashville, Tennessee. Whole-study results and caveats: The sampled material consisted only of blood, and tissue repertoires are likely to differ.

V was trimmed by 5 bases and J by 4 bases, leaving 11 bases between them. The CDR3 is made up of 13 amino acids. Germline CDR1 reads MNHEY; CDR2 reads SMNVEV (reference sequence). At a deep level, the assay was run. Repertoires were generated with immunoSEQ multiplex PCR, while TCRdb's copy carries only in-frame clones and drops some. The sample holds millions of clones, more than 80% seen once. The sample was naive CD4+ T cells sorted from blood. Subset of the sample: CD45RA+ positively selected. This clonotype was sampled from a man aged 18-30 years in good health. The rearrangement links TRBV27 to TRBJ1-1, with D tentatively TRBD1 (6 bases). The CDR3 coding sequence is TGTGCCAGCAGTCGGGGCAGGGGCACTGAAGCTTTCTTT. Residues: CASSRGRGTEAFF.